These T cell receptor beta chains were read from a single sample in a study of T cells in Graves' hyperthyroidism and ophthalmopathy. TCRdb reanalysed the multiplex PCR reads using MiXCR and keeps one entry per CDR3 protein. Found here are about 250,000 distinct CDR3 sequences, roughly 15% of them singletons; the top ten hold 30% to 35%. Input material: blood. The source of these receptors is a woman aged 45-60 years with Graves' hyperthyroidism that later progressed to Graves' ophthalmopathy. CDR3s include the opening cysteine and the closing phenylalanine or tryptophan. A D gene is named only where the DNA matches it firmly. A row's size may be missing; if present it is once, few, many or a size class.

J gene,D gene,CDR3 length,clone size,V gene,CDR3 protein,CDR3 DNA
TRBJ1-1,-,12,-,TRBV6-1,CASRRFGAEAFF,TGTGCCAGCAGACGGTTTGGCGCTGAAGCTTTCTTT
TRBJ1-2,-,14,many,TRBV20-1,CSAPFGGGGYGYTF,TGCAGTGCTCCGTTTGGGGGAGGTGGCTATGGCTACACCTTC
TRBJ2-7,TRBD2,14,few,TRBV9,CASSALAGVSEQYF,TGTGCCAGCAGCGCCCTAGCGGGAGTTAGCGAGCAGTACTTC
TRBJ2-2,-,15,many,TRBV11-2,CASSWTGDATGELFF,TGTGCCAGCAGCTGGACCGGGGACGCCACCGGGGAGCTGTTTTTT
TRBJ2-7,-,14,-,TRBV7-9,CASSFYERVDEQYF,TGTGCCAGCAGCTTTTATGAGAGGGTGGACGAGCAGTACTTC
TRBJ2-3,-,15,many,TRBV7-9,CASSDGGPTADTQYF,TGTGCCAGCAGCGACGGTGGACCGACGGCAGATACGCAGTATTTT
TRBJ2-3,TRBD2,14,many,TRBV3-1,CASSQGTSGSTQYF,TGTGCCAGCAGCCAAGGGACTAGCGGGAGCACGCAGTATTTT
TRBJ2-4,-,13,many,TRBV11-2,CASRRLAKNIQYF,TGTGCCAGCAGGCGTCTAGCCAAAAACATTCAGTACTTC
TRBJ2-3,TRBD2,16,many,TRBV7-6,CASSALGGVYTDTQYF,TGTGCCAGCAGCGCCCTGGGGGGGGTCTACACAGATACGCAGTATTTT
TRBJ2-7,-,14,many,TRBV27,CASSLNRVGYEQYF,TGTGCCAGCAGTTTAAACAGGGTGGGGTACGAGCAGTACTTC
TRBJ1-5,-,13,many,TRBV28,CASSSPLDQPQHF,TGTGCCAGCAGTTCCCCTCTGGATCAGCCCCAGCATTTT
TRBJ1-3,-,15,-,TRBV30,CAWSVGLTTGNTIYF,TGTGCCTGGAGTGTGGGTCTTACGACTGGAAACACCATATATTTT
TRBJ2-1,TRBD2,15,many,TRBV29-1,CSVPKAGGPSNEQFF,TGCAGCGTACCCAAAGCGGGAGGGCCAAGTAATGAGCAGTTCTTC
TRBJ1-1,-,15,many,TRBV20-1,CSAREATGLNTEAFF,TGCAGTGCTAGAGAAGCGACAGGATTAAACACTGAAGCTTTCTTT
TRBJ2-5,-,13,many,TRBV20-1,CSASTGAEETQYF,TGCAGTGCTAGCACGGGAGCGGAGGAGACCCAGTACTTC
TRBJ1-1,-,16,many,TRBV5-1,CASSREGPGRGTEAFF,TGCGCCAGCAGTCGAGAGGGTCCAGGGAGAGGCACTGAAGCTTTCTTT
TRBJ1-1,-,16,many,TRBV5-8,CASSKQGGMLATEAFF,TGTGCCAGCAGCAAGCAGGGAGGAATGTTAGCCACTGAAGCTTTCTTT
TRBJ1-4,-,14,many,TRBV18,CASSPNSRGEKLFF,TGTGCCAGCTCACCAAACAGCAGAGGAGAAAAACTGTTTTTT
TRBJ2-5,-,14,many,TRBV28,CASSLRDIQETQYF,TGTGCCAGCAGTTTGAGGGACATACAAGAGACCCAGTACTTC
TRBJ2-7,-,15,many,TRBV12-3/TRBV12-4,CASSGTGEATYEQYF,TGTGCCAGCAGTGGGACCGGGGAAGCAACCTACGAGCAGTACTTC
TRBJ1-6,TRBD1,14,few,TRBV19,CASSMGTAVSPLHF,TGTGCCAGTAGTATGGGGACAGCAGTTTCACCCCTCCACTTT
TRBJ2-5,-,16,many,TRBV5-4,CASSFRGLDFQETQYF,TGTGCCAGCAGCTTCCGGGGCCTGGACTTCCAAGAGACCCAGTACTTC
TRBJ2-7,-,14,few,TRBV3-1,CASSQEGESYEQYF,TGTGCCAGCAGCCAAGAGGGGGAGAGCTACGAGCAGTACTTC
TRBJ2-7,TRBD2,17,many,TRBV7-9,CASSGAALAGDFYEQYF,TGTGCCAGCAGCGGTGCGGCGCTAGCGGGAGATTTTTACGAGCAGTACTTC
TRBJ2-1,-,14,many,TRBV27,CASTWDSRNNEQFF,TGTGCCAGCACATGGGATAGCAGAAACAATGAGCAGTTCTTC
TRBJ1-2,-,15,few,TRBV15,CATSRGADQGYGYTF,TGTGCCACCAGCAGAGGGGCCGATCAGGGCTATGGCTACACCTTC
TRBJ2-1,TRBD2,14,many,TRBV19,CASSRLAGYNEQFF,TGTGCCAGTAGTAGACTAGCAGGTTACAATGAGCAGTTCTTC
TRBJ1-2,-,13,-,TRBV6-2/TRBV6-3,CASSSEINPGYTF,TGTGCCAGCAGTTCAGAGATCAACCCTGGCTACACCTTC
TRBJ1-6,-,14,few,TRBV3-1,CASSQERVNSPLHF,TGTGCCAGCAGCCAAGAACGGGTAAATTCCCCCCTCCACTTT
TRBJ1-1,-,18,-,TRBV7-2,CASSLATRQRGRNTEAFF,TGTGCCAGCAGCTTAGCGACCCGACAGAGGGGCAGGAACACTGAAGCTTTCTTT
TRBJ1-6,-,17,few,TRBV7-8,CASSLFPQQGLSSPLHF,TGTGCCAGCAGCTTATTCCCCCAACAGGGATTGAGTTCACCCCTCCACTTT
TRBJ1-2,-,16,many,TRBV27,CASSLSGGRINYGYTF,TGTGCCAGCAGTTTATCCGGGGGACGGATTAACTATGGCTACACCTTC
TRBJ2-1,TRBD2,16,-,TRBV20-1,CSARDSAGGVYNEQFF,TGCAGTGCTAGAGATAGCGCGGGGGGGGTATACAATGAGCAGTTCTTC
TRBJ2-7,-,17,few,TRBV28,CASSLISGAGYPYEQYF,TGTGCCAGCAGTCTCATCTCGGGGGCAGGGTATCCCTACGAGCAGTACTTC
TRBJ2-6,-,15,few,TRBV15,CATTVPRSGANVLTF,TGTGCCACCACCGTCCCGAGGTCTGGGGCCAACGTCCTGACTTTC
TRBJ2-2,-,16,many,TRBV18,CASSPVGAVTGGELFF,TGTGCCAGCTCACCAGTGGGAGCGGTAACGGGCGGGGAGCTGTTTTTT
TRBJ1-2,-,13,many,TRBV6-6,CASSYGQQDGYTF,TGTGCCAGCAGTTACGGACAACAGGATGGCTACACCTTC
TRBJ1-5,-,14,many,TRBV2,CASGRQSSNQPQHF,TGTGCCAGCGGACGGCAGAGTAGCAATCAGCCCCAGCATTTT
TRBJ2-7,-,16,many,TRBV7-9,CASSLPGPLPLDEQYF,TGTGCCAGCAGCTTACCCGGGCCTCTCCCCTTGGACGAGCAGTACTTC
TRBJ2-5,-,11,many,TRBV30,CAWSGSETQYF,TGTGCCTGGAGTGGCTCAGAGACCCAGTACTTC
TRBJ1-5,-,16,many,TRBV28,CASSIIQRASNQPQHF,TGTGCCAGCAGTATAATACAAAGGGCCAGCAATCAGCCCCAGCATTTT
TRBJ1-5,-,16,many,TRBV28,CASRTDLYYSNQPQHF,TGTGCCAGCAGGACGGACCTATATTATAGCAATCAGCCCCAGCATTTT
TRBJ2-1,-,13,few,TRBV14,CASSPRLDAEQFF,TGTGCCAGCAGCCCCAGACTAGACGCTGAGCAGTTCTTC
TRBJ1-1,-,15,many,TRBV30,CAWSPTRGGSTEAFF,TGTGCCTGGAGTCCGACGCGGGGAGGTAGCACTGAAGCTTTCTTT
TRBJ2-1,-,16,-,TRBV3-1,CASSQSSLGPYNEQFF,TGTGCCAGCAGCCAGAGCTCCTTGGGTCCCTACAATGAGCAGTTCTTC
TRBJ2-7,TRBD1,15,many,TRBV27,CASSYSLSGGYEQYF,TGTGCCAGCAGTTATTCCCTCTCAGGGGGCTACGAGCAGTACTTC
TRBJ2-1,-,12,many,TRBV7-9,CASKIAGNEQFF,TGTGCCAGCAAAATTGCAGGGAATGAGCAGTTCTTC
TRBJ2-7,TRBD1,14,many,TRBV18,CASSLDRGDYEQYF,TGTGCCAGCTCACTGGACAGGGGCGACTACGAGCAGTACTTC
TRBJ1-1,-,13,few,TRBV6-2/TRBV6-3,CASRPFRTGAAFF,TGTGCCAGCAGACCCTTTCGGACCGGGGCAGCTTTCTTT
TRBJ2-7,TRBD2,17,many,TRBV10-1,CASMRTSGHPSSYEQYF,TGCGCCAGCATGCGGACTAGCGGGCACCCGAGCTCCTACGAGCAGTACTTC
TRBJ2-1,TRBD2,15,many,TRBV12-3/TRBV12-4,CASSLGTSGYNEQFF,TGTGCCAGCAGTTTAGGGACTAGCGGTTACAATGAGCAGTTCTTC